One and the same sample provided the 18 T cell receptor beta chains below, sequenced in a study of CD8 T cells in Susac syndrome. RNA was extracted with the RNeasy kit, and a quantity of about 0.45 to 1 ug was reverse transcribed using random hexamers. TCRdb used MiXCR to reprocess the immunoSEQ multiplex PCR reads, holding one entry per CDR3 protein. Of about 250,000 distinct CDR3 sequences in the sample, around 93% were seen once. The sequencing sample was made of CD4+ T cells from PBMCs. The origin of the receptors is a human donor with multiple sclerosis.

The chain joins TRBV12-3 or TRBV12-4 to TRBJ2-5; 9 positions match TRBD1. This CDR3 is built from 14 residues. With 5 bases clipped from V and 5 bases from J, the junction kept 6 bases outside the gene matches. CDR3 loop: CASSDTGGRETQYF. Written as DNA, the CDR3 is TGTGCCAGCAGTGACACAGGGGGCAGGGAGACCCAGTACTTC.

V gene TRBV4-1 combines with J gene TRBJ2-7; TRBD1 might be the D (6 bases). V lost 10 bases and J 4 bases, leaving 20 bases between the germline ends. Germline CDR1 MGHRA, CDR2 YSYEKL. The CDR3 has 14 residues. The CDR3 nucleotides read TGCGCCACCAAAGGGGGTTCCAACTCGTACGAGCAGTACGTC. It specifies CATKGGSNSYEQYV.

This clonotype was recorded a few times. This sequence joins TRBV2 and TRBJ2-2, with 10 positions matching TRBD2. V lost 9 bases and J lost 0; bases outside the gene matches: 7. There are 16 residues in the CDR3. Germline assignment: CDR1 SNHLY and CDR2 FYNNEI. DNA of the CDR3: TGTGCCAGTAGGTTAGCGGGAGGATCGAACACCGGGGAGCTGTTTTTT. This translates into CASRLAGGSNTGELFF. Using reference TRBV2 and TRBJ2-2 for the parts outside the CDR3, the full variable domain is EPEVTQTPSHQVTQMGQEVILRCVPISNHLYFYWYRQILGQKVEFLVSFYNNEISEKSEIFDDQFSVERPDGSNFTLKIRSTKLEDSAMYFCASRLAGGSNTGELFFGEGSRLTVL.

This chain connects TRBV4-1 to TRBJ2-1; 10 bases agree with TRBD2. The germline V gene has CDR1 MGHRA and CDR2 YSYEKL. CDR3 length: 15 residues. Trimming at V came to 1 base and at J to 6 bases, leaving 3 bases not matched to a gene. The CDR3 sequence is CASSQGSGGPNEQFF. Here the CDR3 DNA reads TGCGCCAGCAGCCAAGGTAGCGGGGGGCCCAATGAGCAGTTCTTC.

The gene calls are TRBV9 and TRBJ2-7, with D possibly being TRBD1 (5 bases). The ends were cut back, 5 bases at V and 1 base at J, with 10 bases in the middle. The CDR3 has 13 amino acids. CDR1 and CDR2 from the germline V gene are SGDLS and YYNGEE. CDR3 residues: CASSGKGSYEQYF. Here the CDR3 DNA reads TGTGCCAGCAGTGGTAAGGGGTCCTACGAGCAGTACTTC.

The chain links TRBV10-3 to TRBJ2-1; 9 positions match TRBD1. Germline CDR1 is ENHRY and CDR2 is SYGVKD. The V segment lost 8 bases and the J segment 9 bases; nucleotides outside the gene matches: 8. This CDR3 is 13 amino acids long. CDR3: CAISGTGKVEQFF. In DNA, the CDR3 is TGTGCCATCTCCGGGACAGGGAAAGTTGAGCAGTTCTTC.

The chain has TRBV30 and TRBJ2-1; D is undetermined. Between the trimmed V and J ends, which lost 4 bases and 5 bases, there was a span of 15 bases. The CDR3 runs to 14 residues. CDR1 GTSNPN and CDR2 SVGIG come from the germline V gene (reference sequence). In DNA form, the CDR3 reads TGTGCCTGGAACGGCGTAAGGACCCACAATGAGCAGTTCTTC. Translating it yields CAWNGVRTHNEQFF.

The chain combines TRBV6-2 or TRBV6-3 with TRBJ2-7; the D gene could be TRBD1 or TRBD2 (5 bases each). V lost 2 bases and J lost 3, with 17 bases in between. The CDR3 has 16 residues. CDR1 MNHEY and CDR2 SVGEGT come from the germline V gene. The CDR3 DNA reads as TGTGCCAGCAGTTACCCGCGAGGGGCCGCACTCTACGAGCAGTACTTC. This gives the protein CASSYPRGAALYEQYF.

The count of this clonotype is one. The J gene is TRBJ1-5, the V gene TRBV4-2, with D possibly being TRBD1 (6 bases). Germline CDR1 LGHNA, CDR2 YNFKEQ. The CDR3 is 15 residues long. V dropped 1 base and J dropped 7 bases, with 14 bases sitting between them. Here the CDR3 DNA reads TGTGCCAGCAGCCAAGTCGGAGGGGGAGGACAGCCCCAGCATTTT. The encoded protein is CASSQVGGGGQPQHF.

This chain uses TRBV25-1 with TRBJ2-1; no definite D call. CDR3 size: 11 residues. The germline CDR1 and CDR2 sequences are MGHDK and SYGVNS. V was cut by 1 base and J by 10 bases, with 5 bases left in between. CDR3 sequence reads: CASSESREQFF. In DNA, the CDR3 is TGTGCCAGCAGTGAATCCAGGGAGCAGTTCTTC.

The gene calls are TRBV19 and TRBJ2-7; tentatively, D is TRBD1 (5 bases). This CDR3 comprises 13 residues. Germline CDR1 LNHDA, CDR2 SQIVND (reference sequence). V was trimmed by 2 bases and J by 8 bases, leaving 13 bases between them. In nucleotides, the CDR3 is TGTGCCAGTAGTATATCGCAGGGTTCGAAGCAGTACTTC. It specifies CASSISQGSKQYF. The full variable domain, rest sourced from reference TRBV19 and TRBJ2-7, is DGGITQSPKYLFRKEGQNVTLSCEQNLNHDAMYWYRQDPGQGLRLIYYSQIVNDFQKGDIAEGYSVSREKKESFPLTVTSAQKNPTAFYLCASSISQGSKQYFGPGTRLTVT.

As DNA, the CDR3 is TGCAGCGTTGAAAAGAGCGGGACAGGGAATACTGAAGCTTTCTTT. It encodes CSVEKSGTGNTEAFF. V and J are TRBV29-1 and TRBJ1-1; 9 bases map to TRBD1. Germline V gives CDR1 SQVTM, CDR2 ANQGSEA. Trimming at V came to 2 bases and at J to 5 bases, leaving 9 bases not matched to a gene. The CDR3 has 15 amino acids.

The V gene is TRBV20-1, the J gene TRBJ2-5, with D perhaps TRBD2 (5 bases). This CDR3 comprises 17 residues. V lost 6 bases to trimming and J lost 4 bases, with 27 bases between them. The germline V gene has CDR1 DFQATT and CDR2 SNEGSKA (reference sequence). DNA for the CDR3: TGCAGTGCCCGCGGGTCCGGGGTTCGGACCCACCCAGAGACCCAGTACTTC. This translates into CSARGSGVRTHPETQYF.

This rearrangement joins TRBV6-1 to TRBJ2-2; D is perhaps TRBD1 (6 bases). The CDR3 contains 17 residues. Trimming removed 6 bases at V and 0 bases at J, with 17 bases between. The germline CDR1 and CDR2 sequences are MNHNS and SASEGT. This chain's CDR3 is CASSPGYRETNTGELFF. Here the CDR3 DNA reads TGTGCCAGCAGCCCCGGATACAGGGAAACGAACACCGGGGAGCTGTTTTTT.

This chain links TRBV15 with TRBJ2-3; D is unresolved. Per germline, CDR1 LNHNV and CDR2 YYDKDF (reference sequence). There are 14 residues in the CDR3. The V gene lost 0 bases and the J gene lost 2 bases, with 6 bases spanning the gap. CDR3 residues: CATSREAFTDTQYF. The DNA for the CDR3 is TGTGCCACCAGCAGAGAAGCTTTCACAGATACGCAGTATTTT.

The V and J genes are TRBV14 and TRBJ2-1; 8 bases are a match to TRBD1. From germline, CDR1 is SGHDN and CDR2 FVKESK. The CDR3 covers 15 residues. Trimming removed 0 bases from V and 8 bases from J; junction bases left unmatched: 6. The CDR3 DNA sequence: TGTGCCAGCAGCCAAGACAGGGGGCCCTCGGATGAGCAGTTCTTC. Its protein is CASSQDRGPSDEQFF.

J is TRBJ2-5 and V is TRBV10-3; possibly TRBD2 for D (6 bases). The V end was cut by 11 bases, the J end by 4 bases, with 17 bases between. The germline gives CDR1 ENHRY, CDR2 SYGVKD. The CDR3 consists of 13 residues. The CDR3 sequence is CAVRGGAGETQYF. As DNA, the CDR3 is TGTGCCGTGAGAGGCGGGGCGGGAGAGACCCAGTACTTC.

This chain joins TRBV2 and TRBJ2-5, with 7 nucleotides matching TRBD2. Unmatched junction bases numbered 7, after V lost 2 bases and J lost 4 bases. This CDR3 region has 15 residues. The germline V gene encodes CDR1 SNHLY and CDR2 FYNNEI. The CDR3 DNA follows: TGTGCCAGCAGTGAAACCCAGGGAGGGGCAGAGACCCAGTACTTC. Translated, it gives CASSETQGGAETQYF.